This T cell receptor (beta chain) appears in the sequencing data of a study of spatial heterogeneity in lung cancer. Time point: sample taken at primary tumor resection. Tumor, nontumor lung or frozen PBMC supplied whole RNA that was sequenced unsorted. Each CDR3 protein is one row after TCRdb ran MiXCR on the 5' RACE reads. The table shows some 83,000 distinct CDR3 sequences, with under 25% occurring only once. This clonotype was detected many times. V was trimmed by 8 bases and J by 0 bases, leaving 14 bases between them. CDR3 length: 15 amino acids. Per the germline V gene, CDR1 is SEHNR and CDR2 is FQNEAQ (reference sequence).

The sequence was obtained from a male donor with early-stage non-small cell lung cancer. The J gene is TRBJ1-3, the V gene TRBV7-9; D is unclear. The source was PBMCs, collected at surgery. This CDR3 is CASGSGGFSGNTIYF. Here the CDR3 DNA reads TGTGCCAGCGGATCCGGAGGATTCTCTGGAAACACCATATATTTT.